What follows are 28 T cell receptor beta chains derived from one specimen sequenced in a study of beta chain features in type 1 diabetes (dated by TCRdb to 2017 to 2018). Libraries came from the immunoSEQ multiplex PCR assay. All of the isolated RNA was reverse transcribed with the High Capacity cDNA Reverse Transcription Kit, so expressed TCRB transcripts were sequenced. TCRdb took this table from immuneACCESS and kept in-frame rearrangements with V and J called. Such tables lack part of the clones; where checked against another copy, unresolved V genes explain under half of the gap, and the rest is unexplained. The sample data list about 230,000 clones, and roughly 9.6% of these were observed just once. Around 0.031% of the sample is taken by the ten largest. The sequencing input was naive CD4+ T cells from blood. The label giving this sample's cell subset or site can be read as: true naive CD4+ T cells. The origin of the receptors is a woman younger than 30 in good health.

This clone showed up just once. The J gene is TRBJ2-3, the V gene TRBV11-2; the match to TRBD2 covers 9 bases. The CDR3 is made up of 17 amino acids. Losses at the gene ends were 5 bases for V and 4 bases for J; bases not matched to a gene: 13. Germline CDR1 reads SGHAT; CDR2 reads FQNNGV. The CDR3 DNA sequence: TGTGCCAGCAGCGGATCCACCATAGGGACTAGCCCAGATACGCAGTATTTT. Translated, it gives CASSGSTIGTSPDTQYF.

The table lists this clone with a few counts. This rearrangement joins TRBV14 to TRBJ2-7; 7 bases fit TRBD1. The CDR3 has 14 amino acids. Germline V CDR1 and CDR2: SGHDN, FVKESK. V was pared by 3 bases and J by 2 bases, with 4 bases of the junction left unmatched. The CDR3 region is CASSQRTGPYEQYF. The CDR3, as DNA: TGTGCCAGCAGCCAGAGGACAGGACCCTACGAGCAGTACTTC.

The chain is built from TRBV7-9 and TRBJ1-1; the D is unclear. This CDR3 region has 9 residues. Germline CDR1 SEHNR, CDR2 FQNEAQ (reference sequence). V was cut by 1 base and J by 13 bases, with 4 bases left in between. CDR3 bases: TGTGCCAGCAGCTTAGAACTTTTCTTT. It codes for CASSLELFF.

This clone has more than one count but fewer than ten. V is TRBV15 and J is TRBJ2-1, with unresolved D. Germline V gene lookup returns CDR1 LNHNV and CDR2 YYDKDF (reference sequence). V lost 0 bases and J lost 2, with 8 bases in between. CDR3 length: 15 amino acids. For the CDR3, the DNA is TGTGCCACCAGCAGAGATGGCATAACCTACAATGAGCAGTTCTTC. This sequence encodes CATSRDGITYNEQFF. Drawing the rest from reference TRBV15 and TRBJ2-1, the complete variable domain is DAMVIQNPRYQVTQFGKPVTLSCSQTLNHNVMYWYQQKSSQAPKLLFHYYDKDFNNEADTPDNFQSRRPNTSFCFLDIRSPGLGDTAMYLCATSRDGITYNEQFFGPGTRLTVL.

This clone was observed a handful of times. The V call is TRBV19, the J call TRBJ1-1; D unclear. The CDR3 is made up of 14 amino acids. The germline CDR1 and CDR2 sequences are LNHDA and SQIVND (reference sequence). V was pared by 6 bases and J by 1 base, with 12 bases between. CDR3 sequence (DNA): TGTGCCAGTAGCCTAAACCCCGCGAACACTGAAGCTTTCTTT. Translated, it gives CASSLNPANTEAFF.

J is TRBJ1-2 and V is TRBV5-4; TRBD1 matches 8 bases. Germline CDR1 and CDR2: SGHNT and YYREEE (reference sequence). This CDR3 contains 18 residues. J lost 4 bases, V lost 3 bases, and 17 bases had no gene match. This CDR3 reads CASSSRTAGGWGAYGYTF. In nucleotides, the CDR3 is TGTGCCAGCAGCTCCCGTACGGCAGGGGGCTGGGGGGCCTATGGCTACACCTTC.

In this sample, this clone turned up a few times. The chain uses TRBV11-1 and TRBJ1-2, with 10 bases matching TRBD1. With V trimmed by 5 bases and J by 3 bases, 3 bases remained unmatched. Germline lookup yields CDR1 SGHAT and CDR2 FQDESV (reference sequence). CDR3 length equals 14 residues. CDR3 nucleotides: TGTGCCAGCAGCGAAGGGACAGGGGACTATGGCTACACCTTC. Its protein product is CASSEGTGDYGYTF.

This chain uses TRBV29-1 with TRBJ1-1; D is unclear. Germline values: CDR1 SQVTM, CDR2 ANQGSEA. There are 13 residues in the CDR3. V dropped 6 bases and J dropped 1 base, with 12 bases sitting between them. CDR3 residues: CSVGQASNTEAFF. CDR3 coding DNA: TGCAGCGTGGGTCAGGCCTCGAACACTGAAGCTTTCTTT.

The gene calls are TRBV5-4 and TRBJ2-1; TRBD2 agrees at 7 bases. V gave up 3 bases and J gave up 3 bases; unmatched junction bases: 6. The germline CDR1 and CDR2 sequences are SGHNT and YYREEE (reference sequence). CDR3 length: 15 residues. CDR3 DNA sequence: TGTGCCAGCAGCTCCGGGGAGGGGAACTACAATGAGCAGTTCTTC. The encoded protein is CASSSGEGNYNEQFF.

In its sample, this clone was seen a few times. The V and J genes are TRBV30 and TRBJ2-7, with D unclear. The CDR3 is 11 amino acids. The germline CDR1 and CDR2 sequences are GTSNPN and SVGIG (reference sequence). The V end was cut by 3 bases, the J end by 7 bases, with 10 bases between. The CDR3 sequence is CAWSAIREQYF. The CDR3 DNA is TGTGCCTGGAGCGCTATTCGGGAGCAGTACTTC.

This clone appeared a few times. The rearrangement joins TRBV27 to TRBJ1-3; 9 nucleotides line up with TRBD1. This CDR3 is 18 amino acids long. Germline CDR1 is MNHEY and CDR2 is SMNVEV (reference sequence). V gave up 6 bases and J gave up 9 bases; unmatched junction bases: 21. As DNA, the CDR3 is TGTGCCAGCAGCCCCGGGACAGGGATCAAGTACCTCGAGGGCACCATATATTTT. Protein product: CASSPGTGIKYLEGTIYF.

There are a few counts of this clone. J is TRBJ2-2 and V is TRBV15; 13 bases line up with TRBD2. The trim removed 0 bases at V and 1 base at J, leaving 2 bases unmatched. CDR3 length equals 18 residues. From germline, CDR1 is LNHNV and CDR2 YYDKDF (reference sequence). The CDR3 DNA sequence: TGTGCCACCAGCAGAGATAGGACTAGCGGGAGGAACACCGGGGAGCTGTTTTTT. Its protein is CATSRDRTSGRNTGELFF.

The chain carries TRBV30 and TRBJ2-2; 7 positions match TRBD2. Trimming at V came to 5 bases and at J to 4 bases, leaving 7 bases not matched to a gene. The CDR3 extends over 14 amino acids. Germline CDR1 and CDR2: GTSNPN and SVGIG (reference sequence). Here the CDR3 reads CAWQSGGSTGELFF. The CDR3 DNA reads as TGTGCCTGGCAATCTGGCGGGAGCACCGGGGAGCTGTTTTTT.

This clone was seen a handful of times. For the CDR3, the DNA is TGTGCCAGCAGCGTAGAGGACAGGGGGGGCCCAGATACGCAGTATTTT. It specifies CASSVEDRGGPDTQYF. The gene calls are TRBV9 and TRBJ2-3, with 10 bases aligning to TRBD1. CDR1 and CDR2 from the germline V gene are SGDLS and YYNGEE. J gave up 4 bases and V 0 bases, and 5 bases lay outside the gene matches. This CDR3 is 16 amino acids long.

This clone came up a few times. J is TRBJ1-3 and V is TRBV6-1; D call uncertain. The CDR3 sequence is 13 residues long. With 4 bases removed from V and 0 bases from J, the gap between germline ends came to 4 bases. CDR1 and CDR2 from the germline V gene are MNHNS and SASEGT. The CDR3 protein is CASSANSGNTIYF. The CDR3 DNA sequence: TGTGCCAGCAGTGCCAACTCTGGAAACACCATATATTTT.

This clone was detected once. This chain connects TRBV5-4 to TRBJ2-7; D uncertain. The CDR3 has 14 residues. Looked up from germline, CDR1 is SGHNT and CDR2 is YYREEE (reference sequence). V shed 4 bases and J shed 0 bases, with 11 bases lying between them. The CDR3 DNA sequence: TGTGCCAGCAGCATCGAACTGAGCTCCTACGAGCAGTACTTC. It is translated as CASSIELSSYEQYF. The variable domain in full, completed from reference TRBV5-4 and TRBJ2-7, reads ETGVTQSPTHLIKTRGQQVTLRCSSQSGHNTVSWYQQALGQGPQFIFQYYREEENGRGNFPPRFSGLQFPNYSSELNVNALELDDSALYLCASSIELSSYEQYFGPGTRLTVT.

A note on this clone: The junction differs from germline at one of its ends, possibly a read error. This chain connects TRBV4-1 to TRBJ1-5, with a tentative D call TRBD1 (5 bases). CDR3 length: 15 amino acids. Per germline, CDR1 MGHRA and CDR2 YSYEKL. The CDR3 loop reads CGSSQVTRGIQPQHF. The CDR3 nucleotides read TGCGGCAGCAGCCAAGTGACCCGGGGGATTCAGCCCCAGCATTTT.

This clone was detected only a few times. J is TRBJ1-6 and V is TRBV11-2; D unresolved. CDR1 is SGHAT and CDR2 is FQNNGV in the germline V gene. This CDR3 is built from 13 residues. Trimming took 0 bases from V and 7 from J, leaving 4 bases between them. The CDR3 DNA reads TGTGCCAGCAGCTTAGACCTGAATTCACCCCTCCACTTT. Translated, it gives CASSLDLNSPLHF.

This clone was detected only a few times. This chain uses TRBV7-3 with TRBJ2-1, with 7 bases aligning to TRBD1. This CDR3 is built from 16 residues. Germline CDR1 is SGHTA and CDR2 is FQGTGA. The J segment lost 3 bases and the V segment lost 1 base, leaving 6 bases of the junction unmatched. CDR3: CASSLKHRGYYNEQFF. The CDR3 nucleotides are TGTGCCAGCAGCTTAAAGCACAGGGGCTACTACAATGAGCAGTTCTTC.

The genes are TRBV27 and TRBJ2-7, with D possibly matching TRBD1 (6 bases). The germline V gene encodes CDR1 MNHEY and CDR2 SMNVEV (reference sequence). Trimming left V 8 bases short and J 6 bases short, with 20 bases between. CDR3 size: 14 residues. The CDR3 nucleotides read TGTGCCAGCGGCTACAGGGTTGCATCTTCCGAGCAGTACTTC. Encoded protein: CASGYRVASSEQYF.

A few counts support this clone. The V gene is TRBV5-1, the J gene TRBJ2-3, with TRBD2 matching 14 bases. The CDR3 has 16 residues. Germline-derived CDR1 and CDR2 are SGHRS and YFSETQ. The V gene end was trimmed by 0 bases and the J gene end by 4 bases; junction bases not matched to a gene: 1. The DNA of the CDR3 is TGCGCCAGCAGCTTGGGGACTAGCGGGAGGCCAGATACGCAGTATTTT. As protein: CASSLGTSGRPDTQYF.

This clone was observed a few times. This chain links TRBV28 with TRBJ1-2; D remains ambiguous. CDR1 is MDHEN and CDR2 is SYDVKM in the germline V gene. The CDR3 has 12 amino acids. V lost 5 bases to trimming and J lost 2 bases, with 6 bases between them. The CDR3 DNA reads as TGTGCCAGCAGTGGCATAAACTATGGCTACACCTTC. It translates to CASSGINYGYTF.

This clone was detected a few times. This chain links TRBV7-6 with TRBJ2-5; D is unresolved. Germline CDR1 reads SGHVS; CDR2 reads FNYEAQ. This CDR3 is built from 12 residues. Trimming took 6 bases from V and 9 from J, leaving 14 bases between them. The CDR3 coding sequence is TGTGCCAGCAGTCCCGCGGATTTTGCCCAGTACTTC. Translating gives CASSPADFAQYF.

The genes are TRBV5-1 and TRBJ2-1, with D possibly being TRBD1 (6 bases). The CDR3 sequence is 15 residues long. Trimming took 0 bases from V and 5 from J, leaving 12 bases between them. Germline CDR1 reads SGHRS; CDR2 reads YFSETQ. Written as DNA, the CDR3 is TGCGCCAGCAGCTTGGATTGGGACACCCACAATGAGCAGTTCTTC. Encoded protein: CASSLDWDTHNEQFF.

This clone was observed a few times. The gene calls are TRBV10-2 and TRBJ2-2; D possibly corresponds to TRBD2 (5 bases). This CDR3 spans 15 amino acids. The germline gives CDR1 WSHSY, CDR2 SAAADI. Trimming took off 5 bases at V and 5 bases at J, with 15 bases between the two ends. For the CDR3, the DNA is TGCGCCAGCAGTCACTCTAGCAGATCGACCGGGGAGCTGTTTTTT. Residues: CASSHSSRSTGELFF.

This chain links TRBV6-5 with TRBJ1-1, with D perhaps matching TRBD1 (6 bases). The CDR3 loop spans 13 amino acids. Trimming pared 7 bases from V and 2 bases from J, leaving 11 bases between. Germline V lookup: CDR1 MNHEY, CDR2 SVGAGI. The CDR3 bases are TGTGCCAGCAAGGGACACATTAACACTGAAGCTTTCTTT. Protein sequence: CASKGHINTEAFF.

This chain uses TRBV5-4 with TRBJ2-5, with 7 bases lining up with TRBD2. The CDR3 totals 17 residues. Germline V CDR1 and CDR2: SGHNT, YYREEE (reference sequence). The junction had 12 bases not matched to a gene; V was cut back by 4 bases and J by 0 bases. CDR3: CASSKEWGGVYQETQYF. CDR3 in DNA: TGTGCCAGCAGCAAGGAGTGGGGGGGGGTGTACCAAGAGACCCAGTACTTC.

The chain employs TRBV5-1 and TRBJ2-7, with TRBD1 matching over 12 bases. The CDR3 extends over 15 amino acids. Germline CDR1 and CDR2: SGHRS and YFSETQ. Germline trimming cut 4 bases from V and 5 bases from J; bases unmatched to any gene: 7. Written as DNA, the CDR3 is TGCGCCAGCAGCAGAGCGGGACAGGGGGCCCACGAGCAGTACTTC. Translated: CASSRAGQGAHEQYF.